This T cell receptor (beta chain) was captured by sequencing in a study of technical replicates of blood from several donors. Assay: immunoSEQ multiplex PCR; the TCRdb copy retains only in-frame clones and omits some. The sample lists about 15,000 clones, 85% to 90% seen once, with 12% in the top ten. This clone turned up a few times. The CDR3 totals 13 residues. CDR1 MDHEN and CDR2 SYDVKM come from the germline V gene. V lost 8 bases and J lost 3, with 11 bases in between. This receptor was identified in a human donor in good health. The sequencing sample was made of PBMCs. The rearrangement uses TRBV28 and TRBJ2-1, with D possibly TRBD1 on 5 matching bases. CDR3 in DNA: TGTGCCAGCGGGTATGACAGCTACAATGAGCAGTTCTTC. As protein: CASGYDSYNEQFF.